This entry concerns a single TCR beta chain. The sample is drawn from a study of control samples from healthy donors and cancer patients. Sequencing was performed with immunoSEQ multiplex PCR; in TCRdb, only in-frame clones are kept and a portion is missing. The sample lists approximately 85,000 clones, 70% to 90% seen once, with 7.5% to 8% in the top ten. There are 15 residues in the CDR3. Germline trimming cut 8 bases from V and 2 bases from J; bases unmatched to any gene: 7. Germline-derived CDR1 and CDR2 are MNHEY and SMNVEV (reference sequence). This clonotype originated in a woman in her sixties in good health. The specimen sequenced was blood. V and J are TRBV27 and TRBJ2-3, with 10 bases identical to TRBD2. This chain's CDR3 is CASSVGLAVTDTQYF. For the CDR3, the DNA is TGTGCCAGCTCAGTCGGACTAGCGGTCACAGATACGCAGTATTTT.